Shown below are 18 T cell receptor beta chains from a single sample sequenced in a study of blood T cells in healthy people across ages. Primed by a sample-barcoded 5' primer and a J-beta primer mix, a second PCR proceeded for roughly 6 to 12 cycles. A single record per CDR3 protein comes from TCRdb applying MiXCR to the 5' RACE reads. Of 780,000 or so distinct CDR3 sequences listed, roughly three fifths are singletons. The sequencing sample was made of blood. The receptor set was obtained from a man in his forties in good health.

The V gene is TRBV12-3 or TRBV12-4, the J gene TRBJ2-3; D gene uncertain. Between the trimmed V and J ends, which lost 3 bases and 4 bases, there was a span of 5 bases. This CDR3 spans 12 amino acids. CDR3 in amino acids: CASSFHPDTQYF. Here the CDR3 DNA reads TGTGCCAGCAGTTTTCACCCAGATACGCAGTATTTT.

This clonotype occurred a few times. The V gene is TRBV27, the J gene TRBJ2-4; D may match TRBD1 or TRBD2 (5 bases each). The better agreement between TRBJ2-7 and the DNA end casts doubt on the J call. The CDR3 is made up of 11 amino acids. CDR1 is MNHEY, CDR2 SMNVEV, per germline (reference sequence). The CDR3 DNA is TGTGCCAGCGCGTTGGGACGCGAGCAGTACTTC. As protein: CASALGREQYF.

The V gene is TRBV27, the J gene TRBJ1-2, with 7 bases aligning to TRBD1. V lost 5 bases to trimming and J lost 4 bases; unmatched junction nucleotides: 13. Germline-derived CDR1 and CDR2 are MNHEY and SMNVEV (reference sequence). This CDR3 region has 16 residues. CDR3 in amino acids: CASSPGQQALTYGYTF. The CDR3 bases are TGTGCCAGCAGTCCGGGACAGCAAGCCCTCACCTATGGCTACACCTTC.

This clonotype was seen more than once but under ten times. The chain couples TRBV25-1 to TRBJ1-1; TRBD1 might be the D (6 bases). The CDR3 spans 15 residues. The V and J ends lost 5 bases and 2 bases respectively, with 15 bases between them. Germline assignment: CDR1 MGHDK and CDR2 SYGVNS. The CDR3 sequence: CASSTNRDSNTEAFF. The CDR3 nucleotides read TGTGCCAGCAGTACCAACAGGGATTCAAACACTGAAGCTTTCTTT.

This clonotype was found a few times. CDR3 in DNA: TGTGCCAGCAGCTTACCGCCGGCAGAGAGCTCCTACGAGCAGTACTTC. It codes for CASSLPPAESSYEQYF. The rearrangement uses TRBV13 and TRBJ2-7; D is unresolved. Germline lookup yields CDR1 PRHDT and CDR2 FYEKMQ (reference sequence). The CDR3 has 16 amino acids. The V and J ends lost 2 bases and 0 bases respectively, with 14 bases between them.

A few counts support this clonotype. V usage is TRBV7-9 and J usage is TRBJ1-5; D gene unclear. Germline loops: CDR1 SEHNR, CDR2 FQNEAQ (reference sequence). V was shortened by 5 bases and J by 7 bases, with 15 bases between the two germline ends. The CDR3 is 14 residues long. This CDR3 reads CASSLPGDGQPQHF. The CDR3 nucleotides read TGTGCCAGCAGCCTGCCAGGCGATGGGCAGCCCCAGCATTTT.

A few counts support this clonotype. The CDR3 bases are TGTGCCATCAGAAAGGGACAGGGGGTCAACGAGCAGTACTTC. Translation: CAIRKGQGVNEQYF. This chain links TRBV10-3 with TRBJ2-5; 11 bases match TRBD1. With the DNA end fitting TRBJ2-7 better, the J assignment may be wrong. The CDR3 is 14 residues long. Germline CDR1 and CDR2: ENHRY and SYGVKD.

This clonotype showed up just a few times. J is TRBJ2-7 and V is TRBV20-1; 8 bases map to TRBD1. The germline gives CDR1 DFQATT, CDR2 SNEGSKA (reference sequence). The CDR3 is 14 amino acids. V was clipped by 1 base and J by 4 bases; unmatched bases: 6. CDR3 sequence: CSARVETGVYEQYF. DNA for the CDR3: TGCAGTGCTAGAGTGGAGACAGGGGTGTACGAGCAGTACTTC.

This chain links TRBV6-1 with TRBJ2-7; D ambiguous. The V gene's germline CDR1 is MNHNS and CDR2 SASEGT. CDR3 length equals 15 residues. V was pared by 4 bases and J by 4 bases, with 17 bases between. The CDR3 nucleotides are TGTGCCAGCAGTGCCACGTCGCTGACGGGTTACGAGCAGTACTTC. Encoded protein: CASSATSLTGYEQYF.

This clonotype was recorded a few times. The chain uses TRBV3-1 and TRBJ2-7, with 10 bases fitting TRBD2. CDR3 length: 15 residues. Trimming removed 5 bases from V and 3 bases from J; junction bases left unmatched: 7. Looked up from germline, CDR1 is LGHDT and CDR2 is YNNKEL (reference sequence). The chain's CDR3 is CASSNKAGGIYEQYF. Written as DNA, the CDR3 is TGTGCCAGCAGCAACAAAGCGGGAGGGATCTACGAGCAGTACTTC.

The chain combines TRBV12-5 with TRBJ2-7; D gene uncertain. Germline CDR1 and CDR2: LGHNT and FRNRAP. With 7 bases removed from V and 3 bases from J, the gap between germline ends came to 10 bases. There are 12 residues in the CDR3. The CDR3 bases are TGTGCTAGTGCCGGGTGGAGCTACGAGCAGTACTTC. Its protein product is CASAGWSYEQYF. Full variable domain (remainder filled in from reference TRBV12-5 and TRBJ2-7): DARVTQTPRHKVTEMGQEVTMRCQPILGHNTVFWYRQTMMQGLELLAYFRNRAPLDDSGMPKDRFSAEMPDATLATLKIQPSEPRDSAVYFCASAGWSYEQYFGPGTRLTVT.

There are a few counts of this clonotype. The V gene is TRBV3-1, the J gene TRBJ2-7; D unresolved. V lost 1 base and J lost 9, with 10 bases in between. CDR1 LGHDT and CDR2 YNNKEL come from the germline V gene (reference sequence). The CDR3 contains 12 residues. The CDR3 is CASSQGGLGQYF. In DNA form, the CDR3 reads TGTGCCAGCAGCCAAGGCGGTCTCGGGCAGTACTTC.

The chain combines TRBV7-6 with TRBJ2-3; 9 nucleotides agree with TRBD2. Looked up from germline, CDR1 is SGHVS and CDR2 is FNYEAQ. CDR3 size: 17 residues. The junction had 7 bases not matched to a gene; V was cut back by 1 base and J by 2 bases. The CDR3 loop reads CASSLGFSGRITDTQYF. CDR3 coding DNA: TGTGCCAGCAGCTTAGGCTTCAGCGGGAGGATCACAGATACGCAGTATTTT. Variable domain in full (rest from reference TRBV7-6 and TRBJ2-3): GAGVSQSPRYKVTKRGQDVALRCDPISGHVSLYWYRQALGQGPEFLTYFNYEAQQDKSGLPNDRFSAERPEGSISTLTIQRTEQRDSAMYRCASSLGFSGRITDTQYFGPGTRLTVL.

The V gene is TRBV6-1, the J gene TRBJ1-6; TRBD1 matches at 9 bases. Unmatched junction bases numbered 9, after V lost 6 bases and J lost 0 bases. This CDR3 contains 18 residues. Germline CDR1 and CDR2: MNHNS and SASEGT. The CDR3 here is CASSVAGTGSSYNSPLHF. As DNA, the CDR3 is TGTGCCAGCAGCGTTGCCGGGACAGGGAGCTCCTATAATTCACCCCTCCACTTT.

In DNA form, the CDR3 reads TGTGCCAGCAGCTTAGGTGGGTTTGACAATCAGCCCCAGCATTTT. Its protein is CASSLGGFDNQPQHF. This chain links TRBV7-6 with TRBJ1-5; no reliable D call. CDR3 size: 15 residues. Per the germline V gene, CDR1 is SGHVS and CDR2 is FNYEAQ. The V end was cut by 1 base, the J end by 3 bases, with 10 bases between.

The chain is built from TRBV28 and TRBJ2-7; the match to TRBD2 covers 8 bases. This CDR3 has 14 residues. The germline V gene has CDR1 MDHEN and CDR2 SYDVKM. The trim removed 3 bases at V and 1 base at J, leaving 2 bases unmatched. In DNA form, the CDR3 reads TGTGCCAGCAGTTTGGGACTAGTATCCTACGAGCAGTACTTC. Its protein is CASSLGLVSYEQYF.

This clonotype was counted once. This sequence joins TRBV3-1 and TRBJ1-6; possible D gene TRBD1, 5 bases. This CDR3 has 18 residues. Germline V gives CDR1 LGHDT, CDR2 YNNKEL (reference sequence). Trimming left V 0 bases short and J 0 bases short, with 12 bases between. This CDR3 reads CASSQDLRGSSYNSPLHF. The CDR3 DNA reads TGTGCCAGCAGCCAAGATCTTCGGGGCAGCTCCTATAATTCACCCCTCCACTTT.

The chain joins TRBV2 to TRBJ2-1, with TRBD1 identical over 8 bases. Germline V gives CDR1 SNHLY, CDR2 FYNNEI. This CDR3 is 15 amino acids long. J gave up 6 bases and V 8 bases, and 12 bases lay outside the gene matches. CDR3 DNA: TGTGCCAGCGGTGCATCAGGGGGCGCGACCAATGAGCAGTTCTTC. This sequence encodes CASGASGGATNEQFF.